The 10 T cell receptor beta chains presented below share a single source sample, sequenced in a study of identical twins' blood T cells (dated by TCRdb to the early 2010s). The library came from 5' RACE. TCRdb lists the instrument as Illumina Genome Analyzer IIx. The public sequencing data were trimmed at Q25 with fastp and processed into clonotypes with MiXCR by TCRdb, which kept only in-frame beta chains. Identical CDR3 protein sequences are pooled into one entry, listed with their most common genes and DNA. For this sample there are 350,000 to 400,000 distinct CDR3 sequences; approximately 30% appear just once. The ten largest make up 6% to 7% of the sample. Sequencing was done on a sample of PBMCs. The receptors originated from a woman aged 18 to 55 in good health.

This clonotype was seen a handful of times. The genes are TRBV29-1 and TRBJ1-1; unclear D gene. The V end was cut by 2 bases, the J end by 8 bases, with 9 bases between. Germline assignment: CDR1 SQVTM and CDR2 ANQGSEA. The CDR3 totals 11 residues. Here the CDR3 reads CSVESRVEAFF. The CDR3 DNA reads as TGCAGCGTTGAAAGTCGAGTCGAAGCTTTCTTT.

The rearrangement uses TRBV18 and TRBJ2-5; D unresolved. This CDR3 has 13 amino acids. CDR1 and CDR2 from the germline V gene are KGHSH and LQKENI. Trimming took off 3 bases at V and 4 bases at J, with 9 bases between the two ends. The CDR3 region is CASSPGMGETQYF. The CDR3 coding sequence is TGTGCCAGCTCACCGGGGATGGGAGAGACCCAGTACTTC.

This clonotype came up a few times. The chain joins TRBV10-3 to TRBJ2-7; D gene unclear. CDR3 length: 15 amino acids. Germline V gene sequence: CDR1 ENHRY, CDR2 SYGVKD. V lost 3 bases and J lost 0, with 12 bases in between. DNA for the CDR3: TGTGCCATCAGTGAATTAGGGCCCGCCTCCTACGAGCAGTACTTC. This sequence encodes CAISELGPASYEQYF.

This clonotype was recorded a few times. V gene TRBV7-9 combines with J gene TRBJ2-7, with a weak D call TRBD2 (6 bases). The CDR3 consists of 16 residues. V gave up 0 bases and J gave up 4 bases, with 16 bases separating them. The germline CDR1 and CDR2 sequences are SEHNR and FQNEAQ (reference sequence). The CDR3 sequence: CASSLAWGVSGYEQYF. CDR3 sequence (DNA): TGTGCCAGCAGCTTAGCGTGGGGGGTTAGCGGTTACGAGCAGTACTTC.

The sample holds a few counts of this clonotype. One end of the junction is discordant with germline, which a read error may explain. The genes are TRBV20-1 and TRBJ1-5, with 7 bases matching TRBD1. CDR1 is DFQATT and CDR2 is SNEGSKA in the germline V gene (reference sequence). The CDR3 is 15 amino acids. As DNA, the CDR3 is TGCGGTGCTAGAAAGACAGGGAACAGCAATCAGCCCCAGCATTTT. Protein: CGARKTGNSNQPQHF.

This clonotype was seen a handful of times. The CDR3 loop is CASSPGFEQYF. The CDR3 nucleotides read TGTGCCAGCAGCCCGGGTTTCGAGCAGTACTTC. The chain is built from TRBV11-2 and TRBJ2-7; D is unresolved. This CDR3 region has 11 residues. Germline lookup yields CDR1 SGHAT and CDR2 FQNNGV. Trimming left V 5 bases short and J 6 bases short, with 8 bases between.

This clonotype turned up a few times. The V and J genes are TRBV5-1 and TRBJ2-6; D gene unclear. The CDR3 is made up of 14 amino acids. CDR1 and CDR2 from the germline V gene are SGHRS and YFSETQ. V gave up 6 bases and J gave up 4 bases, with 11 bases separating them. CDR3: CASTFGSGANVLTF. The DNA for the CDR3 is TGCGCCAGCACCTTTGGTTCGGGGGCCAACGTCCTGACTTTC.

In its sample, this clonotype was seen many times. This chain uses TRBV5-1 with TRBJ2-1; D not certain. The germline V and J ends were trimmed by 0 bases and 0 bases, with 7 bases remaining between them. Germline lookup yields CDR1 SGHRS and CDR2 YFSETQ. The CDR3 has 15 amino acids. The CDR3, as DNA: TGCGCCAGCAGCTTGGGTTCTAGCTCCTACAATGAGCAGTTCTTC. Protein product: CASSLGSSSYNEQFF.

V usage is TRBV13 and J usage is TRBJ1-5; D not certain. This CDR3 is 16 amino acids long. The V end lost 0 bases, the J end lost 6 bases, and 15 bases lay between the germline ends. The V gene's germline CDR1 is PRHDT and CDR2 FYEKMQ (reference sequence). CDR3 amino acids: CASSLGQPGHGQPQHF. The CDR3 coding sequence is TGTGCCAGCAGCTTAGGCCAGCCCGGTCACGGTCAGCCCCAGCATTTT. The variable domain in full, completed from reference TRBV13 and TRBJ1-5, reads AAGVIQSPRHLIKEKRETATLKCYPIPRHDTVYWYQQGPGQDPQFLISFYEKMQSDKGSIPDRFSAQQFSDYHSELNMSSLELGDSALYFCASSLGQPGHGQPQHFGDGTRLSIL.

This clonotype was seen only a few times. V and J are TRBV7-9 and TRBJ1-6; tentative D call: TRBD1 (5 bases). The germline gives CDR1 SEHNR, CDR2 FQNEAQ (reference sequence). The V end lost 5 bases, the J end lost 5 bases, and 13 bases lay between the germline ends. The CDR3 has 15 residues. The chain's CDR3 is CASSRPGTDNSPLHF. CDR3 nucleotides: TGTGCCAGCAGCCGACCCGGGACGGATAATTCACCCCTCCACTTT.